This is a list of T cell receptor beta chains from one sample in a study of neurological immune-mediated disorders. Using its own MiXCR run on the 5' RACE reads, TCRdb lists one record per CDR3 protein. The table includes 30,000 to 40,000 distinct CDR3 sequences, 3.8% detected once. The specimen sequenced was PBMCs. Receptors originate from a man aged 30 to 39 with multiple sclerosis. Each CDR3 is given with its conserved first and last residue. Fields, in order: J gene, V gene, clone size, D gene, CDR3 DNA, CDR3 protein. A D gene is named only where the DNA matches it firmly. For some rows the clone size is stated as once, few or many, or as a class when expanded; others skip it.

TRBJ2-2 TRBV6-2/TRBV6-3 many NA TGTGCCAGCAGCCCGCGGGGCGGGGAGCTGTTTTTT CASSPRGGELFF
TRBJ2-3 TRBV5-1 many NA TGCGCCAGCAGCTTGGAGGGGATGATCACAGATACGCAGTATTTT CASSLEGMITDTQYF
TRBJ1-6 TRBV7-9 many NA TGTGCCAGCAGCTTAGTGGAGGGATATTCACCCCTCCACTTT CASSLVEGYSPLHF
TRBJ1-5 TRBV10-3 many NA TGTGCCATCAGTGAGTCGTTAAATGGTCAGCCCCAGCATTTT CAISESLNGQPQHF
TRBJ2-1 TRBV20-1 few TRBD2 TGCAGTGCTAGTAAGGCTAGCGGGGTGGCTGAGCAGTTCTTC CSASKASGVAEQFF
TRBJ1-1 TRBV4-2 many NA TGTGCCAGCAGCCGAGAACAGGGTAACACTGAAGCTTTCTTT CASSREQGNTEAFF
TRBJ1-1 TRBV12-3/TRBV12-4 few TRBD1 TGTGCCAGCAGTTCACAGGGGGCAAGGACTGAAGCTTTCTTT CASSSQGARTEAFF
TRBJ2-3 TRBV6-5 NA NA TGTGCCAGCAGAAAGACTAACACAGATACGCAGTATTTT CASRKTNTDTQYF
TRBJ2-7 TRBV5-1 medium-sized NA TGCGCCAGCAGCTTGGAACCTGATAGCTCCTACGAGCAGTACTTC CASSLEPDSSYEQYF
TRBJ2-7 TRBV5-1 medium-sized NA TGCGCCAGCCGTGACGTGGATTACGAGCAGTACTTC CASRDVDYEQYF
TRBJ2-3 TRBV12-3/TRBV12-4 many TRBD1 TGTGCCAGCAGTATGGACAGGGTGGGGAGAGATACGCAGTATTTT CASSMDRVGRDTQYF
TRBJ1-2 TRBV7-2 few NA TGTGCCAGCAGCTTAGGAGGGGTGCGGAACTATGGCTACACCTTC CASSLGGVRNYGYTF
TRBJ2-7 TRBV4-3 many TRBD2 TGCGCCAGCAGCCAAGAAATGGGGCTAGCGGGGGAGACCTACGAGCAGTACTTC CASSQEMGLAGETYEQYF
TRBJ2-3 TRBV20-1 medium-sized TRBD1 TGCAGTGCTCAGGGGACAGGCACAGATACGCAGTATTTT CSAQGTGTDTQYF
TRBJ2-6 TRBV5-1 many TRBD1 TGCGCCAGCAGCGTCGGACAGGGGGCAGTATCTGGGGCCAACGTCCTGACTTTC CASSVGQGAVSGANVLTF
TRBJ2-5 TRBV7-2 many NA TGTGCCAGCAGCCCCAAGGGGGGCGGTCCTAGGTACTTC CASSPKGGGPRYF
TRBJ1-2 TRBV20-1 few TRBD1 TGCAGTGCTAGATGGGACAGGGAAACGGTTGGCACCTTC CSARWDRETVGTF
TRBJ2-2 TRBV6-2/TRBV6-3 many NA TGTGCCAGCAGTTACTCCCCCGAAACCGGGGAGCTGTTTTTT CASSYSPETGELFF
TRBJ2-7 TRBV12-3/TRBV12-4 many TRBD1 TGTGCCAGCAGCCTACAGGGGTCCTCCTACGAGCAGTACTTC CASSLQGSSYEQYF
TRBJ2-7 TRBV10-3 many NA TGTGCCATCAGTGAGTCACAGGGCGAGCAGTACTTC CAISESQGEQYF
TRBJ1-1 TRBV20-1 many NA TGCAGTGCTAGAGATTTTGATGAAGCTTTCTTT CSARDFDEAFF
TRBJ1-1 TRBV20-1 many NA TGCAGTGCTAGTATGCGTAGGCCGAACACTGAAGCTTTCTTT CSASMRRPNTEAFF
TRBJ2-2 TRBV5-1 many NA TGCGCCAGCATGTTAAGAGGGAACACCGGGGAGCTGTTTTTT CASMLRGNTGELFF
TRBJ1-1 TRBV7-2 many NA TGTGCCAGTCGCTGGTGGATAAACACTGAAGCTTTCTTT CASRWWINTEAFF
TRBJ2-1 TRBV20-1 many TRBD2 TGCAGTGCCCAGACAGCGGGGTTCAATGAGCAGTTCTTC CSAQTAGFNEQFF
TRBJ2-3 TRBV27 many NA TGTGCCAGCAGTTTATCTTTGGTAACAGATACGCAGTATTTT CASSLSLVTDTQYF
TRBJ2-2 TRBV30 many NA TGTGCCTGGAGGGGCACAGGGAATACCGGGGAGCTGTTTTTT CAWRGTGNTGELFF
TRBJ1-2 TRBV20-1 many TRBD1 TGCAGTGCCTATCAGGGGGCTGGTTATGGCTACACCTTC CSAYQGAGYGYTF
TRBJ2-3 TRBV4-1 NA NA TGCGCCAGCAGCCAAGATGGGGGGTTACAAAAAGATACGCAGTATTTT CASSQDGGLQKDTQYF
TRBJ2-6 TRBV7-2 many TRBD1 TGTGCCAGCAGCTCGCGAGGGGGCGCTGGGGCCAACGTCCTGACTTTC CASSSRGGAGANVLTF
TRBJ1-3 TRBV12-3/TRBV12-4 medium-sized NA TGTGCTAGTTCGCCCGGGGACCGAGGAAACACCATATATTTT CASSPGDRGNTIYF
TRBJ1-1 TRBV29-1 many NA TGCAGCGTTGGGGCGGCTGAAGCTTTCTTT CSVGAAEAFF
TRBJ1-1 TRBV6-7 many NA TGTGCCAGCAGTCACCGAGGGTCACCGAACACTGAAGCTTTCTTT CASSHRGSPNTEAFF
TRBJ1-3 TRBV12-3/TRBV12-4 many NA TGTGCCAGCAGCTCCTCGTCGGAAAGCTCTGGAAACACCATATATTTT CASSSSSESSGNTIYF
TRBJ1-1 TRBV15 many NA TGTGCCACCAGCAGAGACCCGGTCCGGGAGGAAGCTTTCTTT CATSRDPVREEAFF
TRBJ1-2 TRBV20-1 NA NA TGCAGTGCTACTGACGAGGGATATGGCTACACCTTC CSATDEGYGYTF
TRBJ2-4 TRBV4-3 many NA TGCGCCAGCAGCCTAGAAGGGGCCAAAAACATTCAGTACTTC CASSLEGAKNIQYF
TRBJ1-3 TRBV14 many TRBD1 TGTGCCAGCAGCCCTCGGACAGGGGAACTCTCTGGAAACACCATATATTTT CASSPRTGELSGNTIYF
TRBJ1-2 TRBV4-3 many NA TGCGCCAGCAGCGTAACAGGGACTCCTGGCTATGGCTACACCTTC CASSVTGTPGYGYTF
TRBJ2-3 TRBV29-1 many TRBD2 TGCAGCGGTAGCGGGGGCACAGATACGCAGTATTTT CSGSGGTDTQYF
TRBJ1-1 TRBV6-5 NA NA TGTGCCAGCAGCCCGGGCCGCCTTTTGGGAGCTTTCTTT CASSPGRLLGAFF
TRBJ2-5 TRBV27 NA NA TGTGCCACCCGGGACGACACTGCTAGGGAGACCCAGTACTTC CATRDDTARETQYF
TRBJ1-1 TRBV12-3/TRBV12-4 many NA TGTGCCAGCAGTAGGAGTTACAGTTACACTGAAGCTTTCTTT CASSRSYSYTEAFF
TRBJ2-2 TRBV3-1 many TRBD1 TGTGCCAGCAGCCAAGAGTATCGACAGGGAGACACCGGGGAGCTGTTTTTT CASSQEYRQGDTGELFF
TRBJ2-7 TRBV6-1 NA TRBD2 TGTGCCAGCGGGCGGACTAGCGGGGGGGGCCGGGAGCAGTACTTC CASGRTSGGGREQYF
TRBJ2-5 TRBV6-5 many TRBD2 TGTGCCAGCAGTGGGACGACTAGCGGGGGCTATTGGGAGACCCAGTACTTC CASSGTTSGGYWETQYF
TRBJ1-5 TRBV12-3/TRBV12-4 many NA TGTGCCAGCAGCCTCACAGGGAGAAGCAATCAGCCCCAGCATTTT CASSLTGRSNQPQHF
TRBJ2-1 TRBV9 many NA TGTGCCAGCACCTCACCTGGGGGGCGGGGGTACAATGAGCAGTTCTTC CASTSPGGRGYNEQFF
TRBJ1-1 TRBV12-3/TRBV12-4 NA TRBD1 TGTGCCAGCAGTTTGGGACAGGAAGCTTTCTTT CASSLGQEAFF
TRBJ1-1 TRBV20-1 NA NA TGCAGTGCTAGTGTCGGGGGGCGGAACACTGAAGCTTTCTTT CSASVGGRNTEAFF
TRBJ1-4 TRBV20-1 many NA TGCAGTGCTAGAGATCTTGGGCAGACGGAACTGTTTTTT CSARDLGQTELFF
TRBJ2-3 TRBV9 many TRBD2 TGTGCCAGCAGCGTAGAAGGGACTAGCGGGGCATACACAGATACGCAGTATTTT CASSVEGTSGAYTDTQYF
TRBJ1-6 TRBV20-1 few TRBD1 TGCAGTCCGAAAATGACAGGGGCCCTCCACTTT CSPKMTGALHF
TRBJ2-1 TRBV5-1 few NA TGCGCCAGCAGGCCGGGACCAGACTACAATGAGCAGTTCTTC CASRPGPDYNEQFF
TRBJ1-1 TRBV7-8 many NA TGTGCCAGCAGCTTAGGAGGGACCACAGCGGAAGCTTTCTTT CASSLGGTTAEAFF
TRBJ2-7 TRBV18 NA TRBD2 TGTGCCAGCTCACCCCTTCCGGGGGGGCGGGAGCAGTACTTC CASSPLPGGREQYF
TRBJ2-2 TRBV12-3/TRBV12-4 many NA TGTGCCAGCAGTTTAGCCGGGAGCACCGGGGAGCTGTTTTTT CASSLAGSTGELFF